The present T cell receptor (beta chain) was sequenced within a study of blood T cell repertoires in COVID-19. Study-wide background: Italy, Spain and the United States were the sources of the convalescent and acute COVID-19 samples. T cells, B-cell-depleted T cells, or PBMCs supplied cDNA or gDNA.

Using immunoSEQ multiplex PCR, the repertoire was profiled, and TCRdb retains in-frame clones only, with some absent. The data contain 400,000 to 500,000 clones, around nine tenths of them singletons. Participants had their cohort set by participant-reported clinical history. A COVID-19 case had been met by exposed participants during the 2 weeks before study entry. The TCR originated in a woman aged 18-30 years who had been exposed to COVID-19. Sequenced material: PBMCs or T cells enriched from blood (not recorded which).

The CDR3 sequence is CASSLLGGGRDEQFF. The CDR3 DNA follows: TGTGCCAGCTCTCTTCTTGGGGGGGGACGGGATGAGCAGTTCTTC. The V call is TRBV7-2, the J call TRBJ2-1; 7 bases map to TRBD2. The germline V gene encodes CDR1 SGHTA and CDR2 FQGNSA. Trimming at V came to 8 bases and at J to 8 bases, leaving 15 bases not matched to a gene. CDR3 length: 15 residues.